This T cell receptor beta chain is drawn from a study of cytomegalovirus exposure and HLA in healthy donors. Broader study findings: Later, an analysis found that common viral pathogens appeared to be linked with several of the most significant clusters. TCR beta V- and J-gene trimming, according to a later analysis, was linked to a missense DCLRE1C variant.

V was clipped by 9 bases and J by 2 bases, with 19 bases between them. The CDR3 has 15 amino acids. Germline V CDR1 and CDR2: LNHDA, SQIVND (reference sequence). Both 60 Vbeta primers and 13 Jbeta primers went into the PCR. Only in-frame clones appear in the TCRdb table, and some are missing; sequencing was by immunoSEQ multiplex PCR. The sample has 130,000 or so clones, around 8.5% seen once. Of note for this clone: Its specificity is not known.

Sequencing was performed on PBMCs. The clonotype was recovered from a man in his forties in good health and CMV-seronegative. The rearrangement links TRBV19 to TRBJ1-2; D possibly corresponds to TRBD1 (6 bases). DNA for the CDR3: TGTGCCAGCATATCGCGCCCCGACAGGAACTATGGCTACACCTTC. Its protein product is CASISRPDRNYGYTF.